This T cell receptor beta chain comes out of a study of response to subunit inactivated influenza vaccine. Findings of the study overall: The authors suggested that every seasonal influenza vaccination recruits few new T cells.

From the RT-PCR reads, TCRdb called clonotypes with MiXCR, one entry per CDR3 protein. This repertoire shows roughly 500,000 distinct CDR3 sequences, 25% found once; its top ten account for approximately 2%. The CDR3 totals 14 residues. Germline trimming cut 7 bases from V and 9 bases from J; bases unmatched to any gene: 14. The germline CDR1 and CDR2 sequences are MNHNS and SASEGT. In the case of this clonotype: No antigen is known for it.

The receptor was derived from a man aged 45-65 years who received an inactivated influenza vaccine. The sequences come from CD4+ T cells sorted from PBMCs, collected more than 4 days after vaccination. The chain employs TRBV6-1 and TRBJ2-5; 7 bases align to TRBD1. CDR3 residues: CASTSGTVQGAQYF. The CDR3 coding sequence is TGTGCCAGCACCTCAGGGACAGTCCAGGGGGCCCAGTACTTC.